This record looks at one TCR beta chain sequence and its context. Antigen unknown. This entry comes from a study of lymphopenia after photon versus proton radiotherapy. Study findings and constraints: A bigger post-nadir fall in TCR diversity correlated inversely with survival time in deceased patients. Oligoclonal CD8+ Temra expansion after nadir drove photon patients' diversity drop. Under photons, naive T cells and diversity fell while effector/memory populations rose. Only patients who died were analyzed for survival; proton advantage is unproven.

Method: immunoSEQ multiplex PCR; TCRdb's copy keeps in-frame clones and lacks some. The sample lists around 150,000 clones, less than 90% seen once, with around 4.5% in the top ten. The source of this sequence is a man aged 50-60 years with gastric cancer. The source material was peripheral blood, sampled from a patient treated with photon-based radiotherapy.

DNA for the CDR3: TGTGCCAGCAGCCCTCGACGAGCAGGGGGCACCTATGGCTACACCTTC. Protein sequence: CASSPRRAGGTYGYTF. The chain carries TRBV9 and TRBJ1-2; 8 bases align to TRBD1. The CDR3 has 16 amino acids. After removal of 4 bases from V and 4 bases from J, the junction contained 12 bases not matched to a gene. Germline V gene lookup returns CDR1 SGDLS and CDR2 YYNGEE.